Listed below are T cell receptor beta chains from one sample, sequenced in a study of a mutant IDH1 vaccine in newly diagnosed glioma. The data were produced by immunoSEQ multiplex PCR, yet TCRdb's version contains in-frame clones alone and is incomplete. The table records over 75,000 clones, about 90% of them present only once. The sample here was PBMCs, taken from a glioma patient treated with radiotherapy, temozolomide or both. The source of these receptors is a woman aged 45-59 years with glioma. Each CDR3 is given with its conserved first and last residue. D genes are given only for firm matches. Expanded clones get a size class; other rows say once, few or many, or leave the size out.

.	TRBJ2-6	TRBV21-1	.	CASSKAAPGYSGANVLTF	TGTGCCAGCAGCAAAGCGGCCCCGGGATACTCTGGGGCCAACGTCCTGACTTTC
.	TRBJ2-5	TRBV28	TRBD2	CASSGLAEAWYQETQYF	TGTGCCAGCAGTGGACTAGCGGAGGCTTGGTACCAAGAGACCCAGTACTTC
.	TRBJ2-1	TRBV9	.	CASSPGSGNEQFF	TGTGCCAGCAGCCCCGGTTCGGGAAATGAGCAGTTCTTC
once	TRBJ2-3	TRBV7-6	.	CASSRAEVPDTQYF	TGTGCCAGCAGCCGTGCGGAAGTCCCAGATACGCAGTATTTT
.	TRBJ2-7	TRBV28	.	CASSEAQKGYEQYF	TGTGCCAGCAGTGAGGCTCAAAAGGGGTACGAGCAGTACTTC
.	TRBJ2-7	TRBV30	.	CAWSEDSHYEQYF	TGTGCCTGGAGTGAAGATAGCCACTACGAGCAGTACTTC
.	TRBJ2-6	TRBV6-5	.	CASSYGYSGANVLTF	TGTGCCAGCAGTTACGGGTACTCTGGGGCCAACGTCCTGACTTTC
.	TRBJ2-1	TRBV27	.	CASSFWTAHNEQFF	TGTGCCAGCAGTTTTTGGACTGCACACAATGAGCAGTTCTTC
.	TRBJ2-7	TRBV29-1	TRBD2	CSVEVAGYEQYF	TGCAGCGTTGAAGTAGCGGGGTACGAGCAGTACTTC
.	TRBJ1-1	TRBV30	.	CAFSGAGEREAFF	TGTGCCTTTTCGGGGGCAGGGGAGAGGGAAGCTTTCTTT
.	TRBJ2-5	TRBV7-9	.	CASSARQEQETQYF	TGTGCCAGCAGCGCCCGACAGGAGCAAGAGACCCAGTACTTC
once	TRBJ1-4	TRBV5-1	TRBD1	CASSLRGQGEKLFF	TGCGCCAGCAGCTTAAGGGGACAGGGCGAAAAACTGTTTTTT
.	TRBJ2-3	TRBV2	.	CASSESAATDTQYF	TGTGCCAGCAGTGAAAGCGCCGCCACAGATACGCAGTATTTT
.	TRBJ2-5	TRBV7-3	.	CASSVRPGGQETQYF	TGTGCCAGCAGCGTTCGGCCAGGAGGGCAAGAGACCCAGTACTTC
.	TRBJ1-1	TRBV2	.	CASSRDTNTEAFF	TGTGCCAGCAGCCGGGACACGAACACTGAAGCTTTCTTT
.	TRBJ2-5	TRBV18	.	CASSSARRTGREETQYF	TGTGCCAGCTCATCGGCGCGGAGAACAGGACGGGAAGAGACCCAGTACTTC
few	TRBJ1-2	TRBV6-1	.	CASSEALGTLANYGYTF	TGTGCCAGCAGTGAAGCGCTAGGGACCCTAGCTAACTATGGCTACACCTTC
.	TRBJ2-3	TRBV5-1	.	CASSFQTGRGGDTQYF	TGCGCCAGCAGCTTCCAAACAGGCAGGGGTGGTGATACGCAGTATTTT
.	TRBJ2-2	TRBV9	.	CASAQRGDLNTGELFF	TGTGCCTCTGCTCAAAGGGGGGATTTGAACACCGGGGAGCTGTTTTTT
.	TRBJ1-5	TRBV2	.	CASSSDTYSNQPQHF	TGTGCCAGCAGTTCTGACACCTATAGCAATCAGCCCCAGCATTTT
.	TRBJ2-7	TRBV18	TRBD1	CASSRGQASSYEQYF	TGTGCCAGCTCTCGCGGACAGGCGAGCTCCTACGAGCAGTACTTC
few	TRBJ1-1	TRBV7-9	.	CASSRIGTLNTEAFF	TGTGCCAGCAGCCGGATTGGGACCTTGAACACTGAAGCTTTCTTT
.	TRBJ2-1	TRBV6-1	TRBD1	CASSEALDRYNEQFF	TGTGCCAGCAGTGAAGCGCTGGACAGGTACAATGAGCAGTTCTTC
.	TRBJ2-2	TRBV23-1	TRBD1	CASSQTGASNTGELFF	TGCGCCAGCAGTCAAACAGGGGCTTCGAACACCGGGGAGCTGTTTTTT
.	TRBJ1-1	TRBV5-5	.	CASSLPGRETEAFF	TGTGCCAGCAGTCTACCAGGGAGGGAGACTGAAGCTTTCTTT
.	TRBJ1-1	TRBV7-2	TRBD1	CASSYRQGARTEAFF	TGTGCCAGCAGCTACCGACAGGGGGCGAGGACTGAAGCTTTCTTT
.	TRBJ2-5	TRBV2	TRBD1	CASSVYRGRETQYF	TGTGCCAGCAGTGTTTACAGGGGAAGAGAGACCCAGTACTTC
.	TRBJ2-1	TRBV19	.	CASSIGQAGHNEQFF	TGTGCCAGTAGTATAGGGCAGGCCGGACACAATGAGCAGTTCTTC
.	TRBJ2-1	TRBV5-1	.	CASSLAERGNEQFF	TGCGCCAGCAGCTTGGCCGAACGGGGCAATGAGCAGTTCTTC
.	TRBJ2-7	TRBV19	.	CASSPGVGYEQYF	TGTGCCAGTAGTCCGGGAGTAGGCTACGAGCAGTACTTC
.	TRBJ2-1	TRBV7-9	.	CASSLIVGAYNEQFF	TGTGCCAGCAGCTTAATTGTGGGGGCCTACAATGAGCAGTTCTTC
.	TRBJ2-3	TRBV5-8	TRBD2	CASSLARESGSLDTQYF	TGTGCCAGCAGCTTGGCCAGGGAAAGCGGGAGTTTAGATACGCAGTATTTT
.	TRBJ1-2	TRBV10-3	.	CAISESSENYGYTF	TGTGCCATCAGTGAGTCATCCGAGAACTATGGCTACACCTTC
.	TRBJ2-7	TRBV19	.	CASNAQGSPYYEQYF	TGTGCCAGTAACGCCCAGGGGTCCCCATACTACGAGCAGTACTTC
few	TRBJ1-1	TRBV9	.	CASSVGTETEAFF	TGTGCCAGCAGCGTAGGGACGGAGACTGAAGCTTTCTTT
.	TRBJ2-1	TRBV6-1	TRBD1	CASSRDRDSYNEQFF	TGTGCCAGCAGCCGGGACAGGGACTCCTACAATGAGCAGTTCTTC
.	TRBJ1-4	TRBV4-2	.	CASSQEPQGANEKLFF	TGTGCCAGCAGCCAAGAGCCCCAGGGCGCTAATGAAAAACTGTTTTTT
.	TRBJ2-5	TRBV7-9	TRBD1	CANSSDRLPETQYF	TGTGCCAACAGCTCGGACAGGCTCCCGGAGACCCAGTACTTC
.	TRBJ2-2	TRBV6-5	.	CASSYMATTNTGELFF	TGTGCCAGCAGTTACATGGCCACTACGAACACCGGGGAGCTGTTTTTT
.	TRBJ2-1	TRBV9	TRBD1	CASSLSGGQGYNEQFF	TGTGCCAGCAGCCTCTCGGGGGGACAGGGGTACAATGAGCAGTTCTTC
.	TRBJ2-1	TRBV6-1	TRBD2	CASSSQASGRGEQFF	TGTGCCAGCAGTTCCCAAGCTAGCGGGAGGGGTGAGCAGTTCTTC
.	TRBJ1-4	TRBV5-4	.	CASSRTSTNEKLFF	TGTGCCAGCAGCCGGACATCAACTAATGAAAAACTGTTTTTT
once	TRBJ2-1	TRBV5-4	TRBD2	CASNPIRREGRDEQFF	TGTGCCAGCAACCCGATTAGGCGGGAGGGCCGGGATGAGCAGTTCTTC
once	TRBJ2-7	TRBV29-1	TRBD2	CSAGLAGYEQYF	TGCAGCGCTGGGCTAGCGGGGTACGAGCAGTACTTC
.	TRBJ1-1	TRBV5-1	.	CASSLYGPGVGTEAFF	TGCGCCAGCAGCTTGTACGGCCCGGGGGTGGGCACTGAAGCTTTCTTT
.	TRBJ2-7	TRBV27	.	CASSSDSELYPFEQYF	TGTGCCAGCAGTTCGGACAGCGAACTTTATCCTTTCGAGCAGTACTTC
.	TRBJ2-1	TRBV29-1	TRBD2	CSVRGTSGSFGNEQFF	TGCAGCGTTCGTGGGACTAGCGGGAGTTTCGGGAATGAGCAGTTCTTC
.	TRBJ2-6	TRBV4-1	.	CASSLRAQFSGANVLTF	TGCGCCAGCAGCCTCCGAGCTCAATTCTCTGGGGCCAACGTCCTGACTTTC
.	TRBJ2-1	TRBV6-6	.	CASSLGGGGYNEQFF	TGTGCCAGCAGTCTGGGGGGCGGGGGATACAATGAGCAGTTCTTC
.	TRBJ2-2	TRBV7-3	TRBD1	CASSLRQGGTGELFF	TGTGCCAGCAGCCTCAGACAGGGCGGAACCGGGGAGCTGTTTTTT
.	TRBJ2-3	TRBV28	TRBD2	CASSSVGAGTDTQYF	TGTGCCAGCAGTTCCGTTGGAGCGGGAACAGATACGCAGTATTTT
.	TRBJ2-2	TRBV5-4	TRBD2	CASSPQRGNTGELFF	TGTGCCAGCAGCCCTCAGCGGGGTAACACCGGGGAGCTGTTTTTT
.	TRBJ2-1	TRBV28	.	CASTPPDGPPNEQFF	TGTGCCAGCACTCCACCCGACGGCCCCCCGAATGAGCAGTTCTTC